These T cell receptor beta chains were read from a single sample in a study of cytomegalovirus exposure and HLA in healthy donors. The assay was immunoSEQ multiplex PCR, and TCRdb's table has in-frame clones only and misses some. The sample has about 220,000 clones; just over 85% are singletons. The sequenced sample consisted of PBMCs. The receptors here all came from a woman aged 18 to 35 in good health and CMV-seronegative. Both conserved end residues are part of each CDR3. Each record gives: D gene, clone size, CDR3 length, J gene, V gene, CDR3 protein, CDR3 DNA. The D gene is left open where the match is weak. The size of a clone is reported for some rows only, either as once, few or many, or as a class for expanded clones.

>TRBD1|NA|14|TRBJ1-2|TRBV28
CASSPPGQPYGYTF
TGTGCCAGCAGTCCGCCGGGACAGCCATATGGCTACACCTTC
>TRBD1|NA|13|TRBJ2-7|TRBV5-1
CASSEGTAYEQYF
TGCGCCAGCAGCGAGGGGACAGCCTACGAGCAGTACTTC
>TRBD1|NA|14|TRBJ1-5|TRBV28
CASRETGDDQPQHF
TGTGCCAGCAGGGAGACAGGGGACGATCAGCCCCAGCATTTT
>TRBD1|NA|14|TRBJ2-1|TRBV19
CASYDRGLTNEQFF
TGTGCCAGCTACGACAGGGGGCTTACAAATGAGCAGTTCTTC
>NA|NA|10|TRBJ1-2|TRBV29-1
CSVEGPFYTF
TGCAGCGTTGAGGGCCCATTCTACACCTTC
>TRBD2|NA|15|TRBJ2-1|TRBV2
CASSSPFVGGNEQFF
TGTGCCAGCAGTTCACCGTTTGTCGGGGGGAACGAGCAGTTCTTC
>TRBD1|NA|15|TRBJ1-5|TRBV15
CATRGLGQGDQPQHF
TGTGCCACCAGGGGATTAGGACAGGGAGATCAGCCCCAGCATTTT
>TRBD1|NA|14|TRBJ2-7|TRBV19
CASSAGTGRYEQYF
TGTGCCAGTAGTGCCGGGACAGGGAGGTACGAGCAGTACTTC
>TRBD2|NA|20|TRBJ2-1|TRBV11-3
CASSLTGVPGTSGRSNEQFF
TGTGCCAGCAGCCTTACCGGCGTCCCCGGGACTAGCGGGAGATCGAATGAGCAGTTCTTC
>NA|NA|11|TRBJ2-7|TRBV28
CASSFSYEQYF
TGTGCCAGCAGCTTCTCCTACGAGCAGTACTTC
>NA|NA|12|TRBJ2-1|TRBV10-2
CARQPSYNEQFF
TGCGCCAGACAGCCTTCCTACAATGAGCAGTTCTTC
>TRBD2|NA|20|TRBJ2-5|TRBV13
CASSLGGYDFRLAGTETQYF
TGTGCCAGCAGCTTAGGGGGATACGACTTTAGACTAGCGGGGACAGAGACCCAGTACTTC
>TRBD1|NA|16|TRBJ2-3|TRBV5-4
CASSQRTGGSADTQYF
TGTGCCAGCAGCCAAAGGACAGGGGGTTCGGCAGATACGCAGTATTTT
>NA|once|16|TRBJ1-2|TRBV5-4
CASSFMRQYPSYGYTF
TGTGCCAGCAGCTTCATGAGACAGTACCCAAGCTATGGCTACACCTTC
>TRBD2|once|14|TRBJ2-1|TRBV7-9
CASSYLAAYNEQFF
TGTGCCAGCAGCTACCTAGCGGCCTACAATGAGCAGTTCTTC
>NA|NA|13|TRBJ2-1|TRBV11-1
CASSLVEYNEQFF
TGTGCCAGCAGCTTAGTAGAGTACAATGAGCAGTTCTTC
>NA|NA|14|TRBJ2-6|TRBV7-2
CASTYTPGANVLTF
TGTGCCAGCACCTATACTCCGGGGGCCAACGTCCTGACTTTC
>TRBD2|NA|18|TRBJ2-7|TRBV27
CASSTGYSGTSGIYEQYF
TGTGCCAGCAGTACCGGCTATTCCGGGACTAGCGGGATCTACGAGCAGTACTTC
>NA|NA|13|TRBJ1-2|TRBV28
CASSLRGVGGYTF
TGTGCCAGCAGTTTGCGGGGGGTGGGTGGCTACACCTTC
>TRBD2|NA|15|TRBJ2-7|TRBV11-2
CASSATKRDYYEQYF
TGTGCCAGCAGCGCCACGAAGCGGGACTACTACGAGCAGTACTTC
>NA|NA|15|TRBJ1-5|TRBV5-6
CASSSGSFSNQPQHF
TGTGCCAGCAGCTCAGGGTCGTTTAGCAATCAGCCCCAGCATTTT
>NA|NA|14|TRBJ2-7|TRBV2
CASATAAGWGEQYF
TGTGCCAGCGCAACGGCCGCGGGATGGGGGGAGCAGTACTTC
>NA|NA|13|TRBJ1-2|TRBV7-9
CASSFDPGRGYTF
TGTGCCAGCAGCTTTGATCCAGGGCGGGGCTACACCTTC
>NA|NA|15|TRBJ2-5|TRBV19
CASSTQQGFGETQYF
TGTGCCAGTAGTACACAACAGGGTTTTGGAGAGACCCAGTACTTC
>TRBD1|NA|14|TRBJ1-2|TRBV13
CASSTRQGNYGYTF
TGTGCCAGCAGCACCAGACAGGGTAACTATGGCTACACCTTC
>NA|NA|14|TRBJ1-1|TRBV5-1
CASRGSGPNTEAFF
TGCGCCAGCAGAGGATCAGGGCCGAACACTGAAGCTTTCTTT
>TRBD2|NA|16|TRBJ2-5|TRBV6-5
CASSYFSGRALETQYF
TGTGCCAGCAGTTATTTCAGCGGGAGGGCCCTGGAGACCCAGTACTTC
>TRBD1|NA|15|TRBJ2-1|TRBV2
CASREEGGPGIEQFF
TGTGCCAGCAGGGAGGAAGGGGGCCCTGGAATAGAGCAGTTCTTC
>NA|few|18|TRBJ1-5|TRBV19
CASQNRRGPLLSNQPQHF
TGTGCCAGCCAAAATCGTAGGGGCCCGCTTTTGAGCAATCAGCCCCAGCATTTT
>TRBD1|NA|18|TRBJ2-3|TRBV19
CASPNDPGQGEGTDTQYF
TGTGCCAGCCCAAACGATCCGGGACAGGGGGAAGGCACAGATACGCAGTATTTT
>TRBD1|NA|14|TRBJ1-1|TRBV28
CASSLGDRAPEAFF
TGTGCCAGCAGCCTGGGGGACAGGGCTCCTGAAGCTTTCTTT
>TRBD2|NA|15|TRBJ2-1|TRBV13
CASSFPGLARNEQFF
TGTGCCAGCAGCTTCCCGGGACTAGCAAGGAATGAGCAGTTCTTC
>TRBD1|NA|14|TRBJ1-1|TRBV19
CASGSGQGLTEAFF
TGTGCCAGTGGTTCGGGACAGGGTCTCACTGAAGCTTTCTTT
>NA|NA|14|TRBJ2-3|TRBV7-2
CASSSGLKADTQYF
TGTGCCAGCAGCTCGGGACTCAAAGCAGATACGCAGTATTTT
>TRBD1|NA|14|TRBJ2-7|TRBV29-1
CSVSTGGRLNEQYF
TGCAGCGTATCGACAGGGGGTCGGCTGAACGAGCAGTACTTC
>NA|few|14|TRBJ1-1|TRBV6-4
CASSDSPEDTEAFF
TGTGCCAGCAGTGACTCCCCTGAGGACACTGAAGCTTTCTTT
>TRBD1|NA|14|TRBJ1-2|TRBV7-9
CASSLGQGAYGYTF
TGTGCCAGCAGCTTGGGACAGGGGGCCTATGGCTACACCTTC
>TRBD2|NA|16|TRBJ2-7|TRBV7-2
CASSLSGQRENYEQYF
TGTGCCAGCAGCTTGAGCGGCCAGCGGGAGAACTACGAGCAGTACTTC
>NA|NA|16|TRBJ2-1|TRBV7-2
CASSLIGQGRGNEQFF
TGTGCCAGCAGCTTAATTGGCCAGGGGAGGGGCAATGAGCAGTTCTTC
>TRBD1|NA|14|TRBJ1-5|TRBV30
CAYDRGLSNQPQHF
TGTGCCTATGACAGGGGGCTTAGCAATCAGCCCCAGCATTTT
>NA|NA|14|TRBJ2-7|TRBV7-8
CASSASVTFYEQYF
TGTGCCAGCTCGGCTAGCGTGACCTTCTACGAGCAGTACTTC
>NA|NA|13|TRBJ2-7|TRBV28
CASAVENSYEQYF
TGTGCCAGCGCGGTCGAAAACTCCTACGAGCAGTACTTC
>NA|once|14|TRBJ2-7|TRBV29-1
CSVVEQGRSYEQYF
TGCAGCGTTGTTGAGCAGGGGCGCTCCTACGAGCAGTACTTC
>TRBD1|NA|15|TRBJ1-3|TRBV29-1
CSVSGTAFSGNTIYF
TGCAGCGTTTCCGGGACAGCTTTCTCTGGAAACACCATATATTTT
>NA|NA|16|TRBJ1-2|TRBV5-1
CASSLYTGSPFYGYTF
TGCGCCAGCAGCTTGTATACAGGGTCCCCTTTCTATGGCTACACCTTC
>NA|NA|17|TRBJ2-2|TRBV14
CASSQDGLEINTGELFF
TGTGCCAGCAGCCAAGATGGTCTAGAGATTAACACCGGGGAGCTGTTTTTT
>TRBD1|NA|15|TRBJ1-2|TRBV2
CASSFGQGARYGYTF
TGTGCCAGCAGTTTTGGACAGGGGGCTCGCTATGGCTACACCTTC
>NA|NA|13|TRBJ1-5|TRBV7-2
CASSLGSGQPQHF
TGTGCCAGCAGCTTAGGGTCGGGTCAGCCCCAGCATTTT
>NA|once|14|TRBJ2-1|TRBV27
CASSLSGAYNEQFF
TGTGCCAGCAGTTTATCAGGGGCCTACAATGAGCAGTTCTTC
>NA|NA|14|TRBJ1-2|TRBV5-1
CASSFTAGNYGYTF
TGCGCCAGCAGCTTCACTGCGGGGAACTATGGCTACACCTTC
>TRBD1|NA|17|TRBJ1-1|TRBV28
CASSLGQGARKDSEAFF
TGTGCCAGCAGTTTAGGACAGGGGGCGCGGAAGGACTCTGAAGCTTTCTTT
>NA|NA|13|TRBJ1-2|TRBV2
CASSSDSNYGYTF
TGTGCCAGCAGCTCAGACAGTAACTATGGCTACACCTTC
>TRBD1|NA|13|TRBJ1-2|TRBV6-6
CASRVGQGGGYTF
TGTGCCAGCAGGGTGGGACAGGGTGGAGGCTACACCTTC
>TRBD1|NA|17|TRBJ2-2|TRBV7-9
CASSFSRGRQSTGELFF
TGTGCCAGCAGCTTTAGTAGGGGGCGGCAGTCTACCGGGGAGCTGTTTTTT
>NA|NA|14|TRBJ2-7|TRBV14
CASSPNWAPFEQYF
TGTGCCAGCAGCCCAAACTGGGCTCCCTTCGAGCAGTACTTC
>TRBD1|once|15|TRBJ1-5|TRBV28
CASRITGGGNQPQHF
TGTGCCAGCAGGATAACAGGGGGCGGCAATCAGCCCCAGCATTTT
>TRBD2|NA|17|TRBJ2-2|TRBV4-2
CASSQDSSGSGTGELFF
TGTGCCAGCAGCCAAGATTCGAGCGGGAGTGGGACCGGGGAGCTGTTTTTT